This T cell receptor (beta chain) was sequenced during a study of cytomegalovirus exposure and HLA in healthy donors. Findings and limits, study-wide: In an earlier analysis, productive rearrangement rates for most beta V segments clustered near 90% or 30%. A cluster of highly shared sequence variants was likely a sequencing artifact. In a later analysis, V- and J-gene trimming of beta chains associated with a DCLRE1C missense variant, replicated independently. When the data were analyzed later, several of the most significant clusters appeared to be linked to common viral pathogens.

There are 13 residues in the CDR3. Germline CDR1 and CDR2: MGHRA and YSYEKL. J lost 4 bases, V lost 6 bases, and 6 bases had no gene match. To note about this clone: Its antigen is undetermined.

PCR primers comprised 60 Vbeta and 13 Jbeta primers. Measured with immunoSEQ multiplex PCR; TCRdb has only the in-frame clones, and not every one. The repertoire has 150,000 or so clones, roughly 84% of them found once; the top ten carry 5% to 7%. This TCR was sampled from a man aged 50 to 59 in good health and CMV-seropositive. The sample was PBMCs. This chain joins TRBV4-1 and TRBJ2-7; TRBD1 agrees at 7 bases. The CDR3 loop is CASSDMTGYEQYF. The CDR3 nucleotides read TGCGCCAGCAGTGACATGACAGGGTACGAGCAGTACTTC.